The 28 T cell receptor beta chains given below trace back to one sample, sequenced in a study of blood T cell repertoires in COVID-19. Data came from immunoSEQ multiplex PCR; TCRdb stores just in-frame clones and leaves some out. The profile shows 150,000 or so clones, approximately 86% of them singletons. Material for sequencing was peripheral blood. These TCRs come from a man in his late teens or twenties with acute or convalescent COVID-19.

In its sample, this clone was seen once. V is TRBV5-6 and J is TRBJ2-7; 10 bases map to TRBD1. From germline, CDR1 is SGHDT and CDR2 YYEEEE. V lost 0 bases, J lost 7 bases, and 4 bases stayed unmatched. This CDR3 is built from 14 residues. The CDR3 DNA sequence: TGTGCCAGCAGCTTGGGACAGGGGGCATGGGAGCAGTACGTC. It yields the protein CASSLGQGAWEQYV.

The rearrangement uses TRBV27 and TRBJ1-1; no definite D call. V was shortened by 5 bases and J by 8 bases, with 15 bases between the two germline ends. The CDR3 covers 13 residues. Germline V lookup: CDR1 MNHEY, CDR2 SMNVEV (reference sequence). CDR3 sequence reads: CASSPGTTTEAFF. CDR3 DNA: TGTGCCAGCAGTCCTGGAACAACGACAGAAGCTTTCTTT.

The count of this clone is one. The V and J genes are TRBV15 and TRBJ1-5; D remains unclear. V lost 4 bases and J 2 bases, leaving 9 bases between the germline ends. Per germline, CDR1 LNHNV and CDR2 YYDKDF (reference sequence). CDR3 size: 14 residues. CDR3 nucleotides: TGTGCCACCAGCACGCGACAAGGCAATCAGCCCCAGCATTTT. Amino acids: CATSTRQGNQPQHF.

The chain combines TRBV24-1 with TRBJ1-5; 7 nucleotides line up with TRBD1. Looked up from germline, CDR1 is KGHDR and CDR2 is SFDVKD. Germline trimming cut 4 bases from V and 6 bases from J; bases unmatched to any gene: 5. The CDR3 consists of 14 residues. DNA of the CDR3: TGTGCCACCAGTGAAACAGGGGTGGGTCAGCCCCAGCATTTT. Translation gives CATSETGVGQPQHF.

Note on this clone: Other DNA sequences from this sample encode an identical CDR3 as well. J is TRBJ1-2 and V is TRBV29-1; tentative D call: TRBD1 (5 bases). There are 13 residues in the CDR3. CDR1 and CDR2 (germline): SQVTM, ANQGSEA. V was pared by 4 bases and J by 0 bases, with 9 bases between. As DNA, the CDR3 is TGCAGCGTTGTCTCGACAGCTAACTATGGCTACACCTTC. Translating gives CSVVSTANYGYTF.

The chain has TRBV6-5 and TRBJ1-5, with a possible D match to TRBD1 (5 bases). V gave up 6 bases and J gave up 7 bases, with 13 bases separating them. The CDR3 runs 13 residues. From germline, CDR1 is MNHEY and CDR2 SVGAGI. In nucleotides, the CDR3 is TGTGCCAGCAGCGGCCAGGGTAAGCAGCCCCAGCATTTT. Translating it yields CASSGQGKQPQHF.

The CDR3 here is CASRRLGKTGGQTYGYTF. CDR3 DNA: TGTGCCAGCAGAAGACTCGGAAAGACAGGGGGCCAAACCTATGGCTACACCTTC. The chain joins TRBV2 to TRBJ1-2, with 10 bases that match TRBD1. Germline CDR1 SNHLY, CDR2 FYNNEI. CDR3 length: 18 amino acids. Trimming cost V 6 bases and J 4 bases; bases outside gene matches: 17.

The chain recombines TRBV7-9 with TRBJ1-1; D not resolved. V lost 4 bases and J 7 bases, leaving 16 bases between the germline ends. CDR3 length: 14 amino acids. Germline CDR1 and CDR2: SEHNR and FQNEAQ (reference sequence). CDR3 loop: CASSYLLGGYEAFF. The CDR3 DNA reads TGTGCCAGCAGCTACCTTCTTGGCGGTTATGAAGCTTTCTTT. The entire variable domain, with the rest obtained from reference TRBV7-9 and TRBJ1-1, is as follows: DTGVSQNPRHKITKRGQNVTFRCDPISEHNRLYWYRQTLGQGPEFLTYFQNEAQLEKSRLLSDRFSAERPKGSFSTLEIQRTEQGDSAMYLCASSYLLGGYEAFFGQGTRLTVV.

This chain uses TRBV19 with TRBJ1-5; D uncertain. Germline loops: CDR1 LNHDA, CDR2 SQIVND (reference sequence). This CDR3 comprises 15 residues. V was cut by 4 bases and J by 6 bases, with 16 bases left in between. The CDR3 spells CASSTRTGMSQPQHF. CDR3 DNA sequence: TGTGCCAGTAGTACACGGACGGGGATGAGTCAGCCCCAGCATTTT. Variable domain in full (rest from reference TRBV19 and TRBJ1-5): DGGITQSPKYLFRKEGQNVTLSCEQNLNHDAMYWYRQDPGQGLRLIYYSQIVNDFQKGDIAEGYSVSREKKESFPLTVTSAQKNPTAFYLCASSTRTGMSQPQHFGDGTRLSIL.

As concerns this clone: A clone one base away is much larger, so this may be a read error. This chain connects TRBV9 to TRBJ1-3; D is ambiguous. The CDR3 is made up of 14 amino acids. Germline CDR1 reads SGDLS; CDR2 reads YYNGEE. V dropped 4 bases and J dropped 0 bases, with 8 bases sitting between them. CDR3: CASSQTSSGNTIYF. The CDR3 DNA reads TGTGCCAGCAGCCAGACAAGCTCTGGAAACACCATATATTTT.

The chain is built from TRBV25-1 and TRBJ1-6; D call uncertain. Looked up from germline, CDR1 is MGHDK and CDR2 is SYGVNS. This CDR3 contains 13 residues. Trimming pared 3 bases from V and 3 bases from J, leaving 3 bases between. Written as DNA, the CDR3 is TGTGCCAGCAGTGATTACTATAATTCACCCCTCCACTTT. It is translated as CASSDYYNSPLHF.

The CDR3 loop is CATSAFNEQFF. The CDR3 DNA sequence: TGTGCCACCAGTGCGTTCAATGAGCAGTTCTTC. The V gene is TRBV24-1, the J gene TRBJ2-1; D is unresolved. From germline, CDR1 is KGHDR and CDR2 SFDVKD. The CDR3 runs 11 residues. Trimming pared 5 bases from V and 6 bases from J, leaving 4 bases between.

V is TRBV11-2 and J is TRBJ2-7; no clear D. CDR1 is SGHAT, CDR2 FQNNGV, per germline. The ends were cut back, 1 base at V and 2 bases at J, with 6 bases in the middle. The CDR3 is 13 amino acids. The CDR3 loop is CASSLGTTYEQYV. The CDR3 DNA is TGTGCCAGCAGCTTAGGAACTACCTACGAGCAGTACGTC.

The chain uses TRBV30 and TRBJ1-5; D gene uncertain. Germline CDR1 GTSNPN, CDR2 SVGIG (reference sequence). V lost 1 base to trimming and J lost 0 bases, with 10 bases between them. CDR3 size: 15 residues. The CDR3 sequence: CAWSAFYGSNQPQHF. DNA for the CDR3: TGTGCCTGGAGTGCCTTTTACGGTAGCAATCAGCCCCAGCATTTT.

V and J are TRBV7-9 and TRBJ1-2; tentative D call: TRBD1 (5 bases). The germline V gene has CDR1 SEHNR and CDR2 FQNEAQ (reference sequence). CDR3 length: 16 residues. V shed 5 bases and J shed 0 bases, with 16 bases lying between them. The CDR3 DNA follows: TGTGCCAGCAGCCCGACGCAGCGGGGGGCTAACTATGGCTACACCTTC. It specifies CASSPTQRGANYGYTF.

This chain uses TRBV28 with TRBJ2-5, with 7 positions matching TRBD2. Germline V gives CDR1 MDHEN, CDR2 SYDVKM. Trimming took 3 bases from V and 4 from J; bases not matched to a gene: 5. The CDR3 spans 14 residues. CDR3 in DNA: TGTGCCAGCAGTTTGGTAGGGGAGGGAGAGACCCAGTACTTC. Translating it yields CASSLVGEGETQYF. The variable domain in full, completed from reference TRBV28 and TRBJ2-5, reads DVKVTQSSRYLVKRTGEKVFLECVQDMDHENMFWYRQDPGLGLRLIYFSYDVKMKEKGDIPEGYSVSREKKERFSLILESASTNQTSMYLCASSLVGEGETQYFGPGTRLLVL.

A few counts support this clone. This rearrangement joins TRBV5-4 to TRBJ2-5; 9 bases map to TRBD1. Germline V gene lookup returns CDR1 SGHNT and CDR2 YYREEE (reference sequence). The CDR3 is 15 residues long. J gave up 4 bases and V 3 bases, and 7 bases lay outside the gene matches. CDR3 nucleotide sequence: TGTGCCAGCAGCTCCGCCGGGACAGGGTTAGAGACCCAGTACTTC. Protein sequence: CASSSAGTGLETQYF.

This rearrangement joins TRBV28 to TRBJ1-4; no reliable D call. CDR1 and CDR2 from the germline V gene are MDHEN and SYDVKM. This CDR3 contains 15 residues. Trimming took 5 bases from V and 4 from J, leaving 14 bases between them. CDR3 region: CASSAHSYRNEKLFF. For the CDR3, the DNA is TGTGCCAGCAGTGCTCACAGTTACCGTAATGAAAAACTGTTTTTT.

The V gene is TRBV4-2, the J gene TRBJ2-5; 8 bases agree with TRBD2. The V and J ends lost 1 base and 4 bases, in that order; junction bases with no gene match: 17. The CDR3 runs 19 residues. From germline, CDR1 is LGHNA and CDR2 YNFKEQ. Here the CDR3 DNA reads TGTGCCAGCAGCCAAGGGGGCGGGACTAGAGAGATGCGGGCAGAGACCCAGTACTTC. Its protein product is CASSQGGGTREMRAETQYF.

The gene calls are TRBV7-9 and TRBJ1-1; D remains unclear. The CDR3 has 15 residues. Looked up from germline, CDR1 is SEHNR and CDR2 is FQNEAQ (reference sequence). The V end lost 0 bases, the J end lost 2 bases, and 10 bases lay between the germline ends. CDR3: CASSLAVTKNTEAFF. The CDR3 DNA is TGTGCCAGCAGCTTAGCGGTGACAAAAAACACTGAAGCTTTCTTT.

The chain employs TRBV28 and TRBJ2-3, with D tentatively TRBD1 (5 bases). Germline V gene data show CDR1 as MDHEN and CDR2 as SYDVKM. V gave up 1 base and J gave up 2 bases, with 10 bases separating them. CDR3 size: 15 residues. CDR3 residues: CASSLFRGITDTQYF. For the CDR3, the DNA is TGTGCCAGCAGTTTATTTAGGGGCATCACAGATACGCAGTATTTT.

The V and J genes are TRBV5-4 and TRBJ2-1; 10 bases align to TRBD1. Germline V gene sequence: CDR1 SGHNT, CDR2 YYREEE (reference sequence). Unmatched junction bases numbered 4, after V lost 4 bases and J lost 3 bases. The CDR3 runs 15 residues. CDR3 in DNA: TGTGCCAGCAGCCAGGACAGGGGGAGCTACAATGAGCAGTTCTTC. This translates into CASSQDRGSYNEQFF.

This chain joins TRBV14 and TRBJ1-6, with TRBD1 matching over 8 bases. Trimming took 4 bases from V and 7 from J; bases not matched to a gene: 9. This CDR3 comprises 16 residues. Germline V gene sequence: CDR1 SGHDN, CDR2 FVKESK. CDR3 nucleotides: TGTGCCAGCAGCCCTATGGGACAGGCGAAAAATTCACCCCTCCACTTT. Translated: CASSPMGQAKNSPLHF. The variable domain in full, with the rest retrieved from reference TRBV14 and TRBJ1-6, is EAGVTQFPSHSVIEKGQTVTLRCDPISGHDNLYWYRRVMGKEIKFLLHFVKESKQDESGMPNNRFLAERTGGTYSTLKVQPAELEDSGVYFCASSPMGQAKNSPLHFGNGTRLTVT.

This clone has just one count. The V gene is TRBV24-1, the J gene TRBJ2-3; TRBD1 agrees at 7 bases. Germline V gene lookup returns CDR1 KGHDR and CDR2 SFDVKD. CDR3 size: 13 residues. J lost 1 base, V lost 9 bases, and 3 bases had no gene match. The CDR3: CATGTGGTDTQYF. CDR3 nucleotides: TGTGCCACCGGTACAGGGGGCACAGATACGCAGTATTTT.

The chain carries TRBV7-2 and TRBJ2-1; the match to TRBD2 covers 7 bases. Unmatched junction bases numbered 7, after V lost 5 bases and J lost 6 bases. The V gene's germline CDR1 is SGHTA and CDR2 FQGNSA. This CDR3 is built from 14 residues. The DNA for the CDR3 is TGTGCCAGCAGCATAATGGGCGGGGGCAATGAGCAGTTCTTC. Protein product: CASSIMGGGNEQFF.

This sequence joins TRBV11-2 and TRBJ1-4; perhaps TRBD1 as D (6 bases). Deletions cut 5 bases from V and 5 bases from J, with 18 bases between. CDR1 is SGHAT, CDR2 FQNNGV, per germline. The CDR3 runs 16 residues. The CDR3 reads CASSQGSGRINEKLFF. CDR3 coding DNA: TGTGCCAGCAGCCAGGGGTCGGGACGGATAAATGAAAAACTGTTTTTT.

Here the CDR3 DNA reads TGTGCCAGCAGTTCCGGGAAGAGGGGAAACACCATATATTTT. It translates to CASSSGKRGNTIYF. V gene TRBV7-9 combines with J gene TRBJ1-3; D gene ambiguous. The CDR3 is 14 residues long. Germline CDR1 SEHNR, CDR2 FQNEAQ (reference sequence). V lost 6 bases and J lost 4, with 13 bases in between.

The genes are TRBV7-8 and TRBJ1-2; the D gene is possibly TRBD1 (5 bases). The CDR3 runs 14 residues. Trimming took off 1 base at V and 7 bases at J, with 13 bases between the two ends. Germline CDR1 and CDR2: SGHVS and FQNEAQ. Here the CDR3 DNA reads TGTGCCAGCAGCTTAGGTGGGGGGGAAGGTGGCTACACCTTC. This encodes CASSLGGGEGGYTF.